The clone carrying this TCR beta chain was found a few times. Its antigen is currently unknown. These data are taken from a study of shared clonotypes between healthy human individuals. Study-level information: In total, the donors were a couple of women and a few men aged 18 to 49. Findings and caveats of the study: Sampling included only blood; tissue repertoires likely differ. Measured sharing among donors was expected to vary with sequencing depth.

CDR1 is WNHNN, CDR2 SYGVQD, per germline (reference sequence). The CDR3 contains 16 residues. Losses at the gene ends were 2 bases for V and 5 bases for J; bases not matched to a gene: 3. The genomic DNA of each subset was split evenly across several immunoSEQ plates. Sequencing was performed with immunoSEQ multiplex PCR; in TCRdb, only in-frame clones are kept and a portion is missing. The table has fewer than 500,000 clones, almost 80% seen once. V and J are TRBV10-1 and TRBJ2-1, with 13 bases fitting TRBD2. The sequencing sample was made of PBMCs. The source of this sequence is a woman aged 40 to 50 in good health. Some clones in this sample may be carry-over from other donors' samples. The CDR3 spells CASSEGGLAGNNEQFF. The CDR3, as DNA: TGCGCCAGCAGTGAGGGGGGACTAGCGGGGAACAATGAGCAGTTCTTC.